The 2 T cell receptor beta chains listed next were all sequenced from one sample in a study of blood T cell repertoires in COVID-19 (dated by TCRdb to the early 2020s). Receptors were amplified or captured by the immunoSEQ multiplex PCR assay. TCRdb took this table from immuneACCESS and kept in-frame rearrangements with V and J called. Such tables lack part of the clones; where checked against another copy, unresolved V genes explain under half of the gap, and the rest is unexplained. The sample table shows roughly 240,000 clones, and 65% to 90% are seen once. 5.1% of the sample lies in the top ten. Sequenced: peripheral blood. These receptors came from a man in his forties or fifties with COVID-19, enrolled during active disease.

V gene TRBV19 combines with J gene TRBJ2-1; 8 bases align to TRBD2. The CDR3 loop spans 16 amino acids. Germline trimming cut 1 base from V and 4 bases from J; bases unmatched to any gene: 6. CDR1 is LNHDA, CDR2 SQIVND, per germline (reference sequence). The CDR3 nucleotides read TGTGCCAGTAGTATAGTTGCGAGCGGGGGATACAATGAGCAGTTCTTC. Protein: CASSIVASGGYNEQFF.

V and J are TRBV30 and TRBJ2-6; D is uncertain. The CDR3 totals 15 residues. CDR1 and CDR2 (germline): GTSNPN, SVGIG (reference sequence). Trimming took 2 bases from V and 0 from J, leaving 8 bases between them. The CDR3, as DNA: TGTGCCTGGAGTCGCCTTAGCTCTGGGGCCAACGTCCTGACTTTC. Encoded protein: CAWSRLSSGANVLTF.